Listed here are 27 T cell receptor beta chains from one sample, sequenced in a study of cytomegalovirus exposure and HLA in healthy donors. The assay was immunoSEQ multiplex PCR, and TCRdb's table has in-frame clones only and misses some. The sample holds some 200,000 clones, around 86% seen once. The sequenced sample consisted of PBMCs. Receptor source: a man aged 25 to 40 in good health and CMV-seropositive.

This clone was observed a single time. The gene calls are TRBV7-9 and TRBJ2-3; possibly TRBD1 or TRBD2 for D (5 bases each). The germline V gene has CDR1 SEHNR and CDR2 FQNEAQ (reference sequence). CDR3 length: 14 amino acids. The V gene lost 8 bases and the J gene lost 5 bases, with 17 bases spanning the gap. The DNA for the CDR3 is TGTGCCAGCGGCCAGAGGGACGGAGAAGATACGCAGTATTTT. It codes for CASGQRDGEDTQYF.

This sequence joins TRBV6-6 and TRBJ1-3; D unclear. CDR1 and CDR2 from the germline V gene are MNHNY and SVGAGI (reference sequence). The V and J ends lost 6 bases and 8 bases respectively, with 11 bases between them. The CDR3 runs to 12 residues. The CDR3 loop is CASSPSSDTIYF. Here the CDR3 DNA reads TGTGCCAGCAGCCCATCATCGGACACCATATATTTT.

The chain carries TRBV10-3 and TRBJ1-5; no clear D. CDR3 length: 15 residues. The ends were cut back, 0 bases at V and 1 base at J, with 7 bases in the middle. Germline CDR1 is ENHRY and CDR2 is SYGVKD. The CDR3 region has the DNA TGTGCCATCAGTGAGTCAGAGGTGAGCAATCAGCCCCAGCATTTT. Amino acid sequence: CAISESEVSNQPQHF.

This chain joins TRBV7-2 and TRBJ1-5; D uncertain. Per germline, CDR1 SGHTA and CDR2 FQGNSA. CDR3 length: 14 amino acids. Trimming cost V 3 bases and J 7 bases, with 13 bases left between them. This CDR3 reads CASSFWADGQPQHF. CDR3 bases: TGTGCCAGCAGCTTCTGGGCGGACGGCCAGCCCCAGCATTTT.

This chain joins TRBV2 and TRBJ1-5, with 7 nucleotides matching TRBD1. Unmatched junction bases numbered 13, after V lost 6 bases and J lost 2 bases. Germline values: CDR1 SNHLY, CDR2 FYNNEI. The length of the CDR3 is 17 residues. The CDR3, as DNA: TGTGCCAGCAGCCTGGGGTGGGTAACAGGGGGCAATCAGCCCCAGCATTTT. Protein sequence: CASSLGWVTGGNQPQHF.

This chain joins TRBV28 and TRBJ2-7; 8 bases match TRBD2. Germline loops: CDR1 MDHEN, CDR2 SYDVKM. J gave up 0 bases and V 7 bases, and 8 bases lay outside the gene matches. The CDR3 contains 15 residues. In nucleotides, the CDR3 is TGTGCCAGCATCACCCTAGCGGGTGGCTCCTACGAGCAGTACTTC. Amino acids: CASITLAGGSYEQYF.

Ten or more counts support this clone. J is TRBJ2-3 and V is TRBV6-4; TRBD2 aligns across 10 bases. CDR3 length: 16 residues. The germline gives CDR1 MRHNA, CDR2 SNTAGT. The junction had 1 base not matched to a gene; V was cut back by 0 bases and J by 1 base. CDR3 in amino acids: CASSDSTSGGTDTQYF. In DNA, the CDR3 is TGTGCCAGCAGTGACTCAACTAGCGGGGGCACAGATACGCAGTATTTT.

This clone was detected only once. This sequence joins TRBV25-1 and TRBJ1-4, with TRBD1 as a possible D gene (6 bases). V shed 10 bases and J shed 6 bases, with 12 bases lying between them. The CDR3 totals 12 residues. Germline loops: CDR1 MGHDK, CDR2 SYGVNS. The CDR3 DNA follows: TGTGCCACCAGCAGGGGAGATGAAAAACTGTTTTTT. Translated: CATSRGDEKLFF.

The chain joins TRBV2 to TRBJ1-1; the D gene is possibly TRBD1 (5 bases). Trimming pared 5 bases from V and 6 bases from J, leaving 19 bases between. Germline V gives CDR1 SNHLY, CDR2 FYNNEI. The CDR3 is 15 amino acids. CDR3 in amino acids: CASSPQGRFGAEAFF. CDR3 DNA sequence: TGTGCCAGCAGTCCTCAGGGACGGTTTGGAGCTGAAGCTTTCTTT.

CDR3 in DNA: TGTGCCAGCAGTTGGGCAGCCCAAGGGCAGTTCTTC. Protein product: CASSWAAQGQFF. The V call is TRBV25-1, the J call TRBJ2-1; D gene uncertain. Germline-derived CDR1 and CDR2 are MGHDK and SYGVNS. The CDR3 runs to 12 residues. Trimming removed 5 bases at V and 12 bases at J, with 14 bases between.

This clone was observed a handful of times. The chain carries TRBV9 and TRBJ2-5, with 9 bases aligning to TRBD1. The V and J ends lost 4 bases and 3 bases, in that order; junction bases with no gene match: 7. The CDR3 runs 15 residues. Germline V gives CDR1 SGDLS, CDR2 YYNGEE. The CDR3 sequence: CASSIGTGWEETQYF. As DNA, the CDR3 is TGTGCCAGCAGCATCGGGACAGGGTGGGAAGAGACCCAGTACTTC.

In this sample, this clone turned up a few times. This sequence joins TRBV7-9 and TRBJ1-1; D is perhaps TRBD1 (5 bases). Germline CDR1 SEHNR, CDR2 FQNEAQ (reference sequence). This CDR3 region has 12 residues. The germline V and J ends were trimmed by 1 base and 8 bases, with 8 bases remaining between them. CDR3 bases: TGTGCCAGCAGCTTAGTTGGACAAGAAGCTTTCTTT. As protein: CASSLVGQEAFF.

The rearrangement links TRBV7-2 to TRBJ2-3, with 10 bases aligning to TRBD2. CDR1 SGHTA and CDR2 FQGNSA come from the germline V gene. J gave up 6 bases and V 1 base, and 4 bases lay outside the gene matches. This CDR3 has 15 amino acids. CDR3 sequence (DNA): TGTGCCAGCAGCTTAGTCGGACTAGCGGCCGATACGCAGTATTTT. This codes for CASSLVGLAADTQYF.

The chain employs TRBV29-1 and TRBJ2-3, with D possibly being TRBD1 (6 bases). The CDR3 loop spans 11 amino acids. CDR1 is SQVTM and CDR2 is ANQGSEA in the germline V gene. V was clipped by 6 bases and J by 12 bases, with 16 bases between them. The CDR3 spells CSVPLTGAQYF. CDR3 coding DNA: TGCAGCGTGCCCTTGACAGGCGCCCAGTATTTT.

This chain joins TRBV7-7 and TRBJ2-7; 8 positions match TRBD1. V was pared by 3 bases and J by 1 base, with 2 bases of the junction left unmatched. This CDR3 comprises 14 residues. CDR1 SSHAT and CDR2 FNYEAQ come from the germline V gene (reference sequence). The CDR3 sequence: CASSFGTGSYEQYF. CDR3 in DNA: TGTGCCAGCAGCTTTGGGACAGGATCCTACGAGCAGTACTTC. Complete variable domain (other parts from reference TRBV7-7 and TRBJ2-7): GAGVSQSPRYKVTKRGQDVTLRCDPISSHATLYWYQQALGQGPEFLTYFNYEAQPDKSGLPSDRFSAERPEGSISTLTIQRTEQRDSAMYRCASSFGTGSYEQYFGPGTRLTVT.

J is TRBJ2-1 and V is TRBV4-1, with TRBD2 matching 11 bases. In germline, CDR1 is MGHRA, CDR2 YSYEKL. This CDR3 is built from 14 residues. V lost 4 bases and J lost 9; bases outside the gene matches: 5. The CDR3 DNA sequence: TGCGCCAGCAGCCTTCCGACTAGCGGGGCTGAGCAGTTCTTC. This codes for CASSLPTSGAEQFF.

This chain's CDR3 is CASRHRSGKSGYF. DNA of the CDR3: TGTGCCAGCAGACACCGTAGCGGGAAATCAGGGTACTTC. The chain uses TRBV6-1 and TRBJ2-7, with 8 bases fitting TRBD2. Germline V gene lookup returns CDR1 MNHNS and CDR2 SASEGT. The V gene end was trimmed by 6 bases and the J gene end by 12 bases; junction bases not matched to a gene: 13. This CDR3 comprises 13 residues.

This clone showed up just once. The rearrangement links TRBV28 to TRBJ2-5; 9 positions agree with TRBD2. After removal of 4 bases from V and 6 bases from J, the junction contained 6 bases not matched to a gene. CDR1 and CDR2 from the germline V gene are MDHEN and SYDVKM. The CDR3 totals 14 residues. The CDR3 here is CASSWREGLKTQYF. The CDR3 DNA reads TGTGCCAGCAGTTGGCGGGAGGGCCTGAAGACCCAGTACTTC.

The chain has TRBV7-2 and TRBJ1-1, with D tentatively TRBD1 (5 bases). Trimming took off 5 bases at V and 2 bases at J, with 18 bases between the two ends. The CDR3 has 16 amino acids. CDR1 SGHTA and CDR2 FQGNSA come from the germline V gene. CDR3 amino acids: CASSPYGGSTNTEAFF. The CDR3 DNA follows: TGTGCCAGCAGCCCCTACGGGGGTAGCACTAACACTGAAGCTTTCTTT.

The V call is TRBV18, the J call TRBJ2-7; D is unclear. V lost 2 bases, J lost 6 bases, and 17 bases lay in between. Germline CDR1 KGHSH, CDR2 LQKENI. CDR3 size: 15 residues. CDR3 in amino acids: CASSPTKGVGSEQYF. CDR3 coding DNA: TGTGCCAGCTCACCAACCAAGGGCGTCGGGTCCGAGCAGTACTTC.

The chain combines TRBV6-5 with TRBJ1-1; D is ambiguous. The V gene lost 0 bases and the J gene lost 1 base, with 6 bases spanning the gap. The CDR3 contains 14 residues. Germline V lookup: CDR1 MNHEY, CDR2 SVGAGI. The DNA of the CDR3 is TGTGCCAGCAGTTACTCCAGGCAGAACACTGAAGCTTTCTTT. The encoded protein is CASSYSRQNTEAFF.

The chain couples TRBV4-1 to TRBJ1-6, with D possibly TRBD1 on 6 matching bases. The CDR3 runs to 16 residues. Germline V gives CDR1 MGHRA, CDR2 YSYEKL. Between the trimmed V and J ends, which lost 1 base and 8 bases, there was a span of 15 bases. The CDR3 spells CASSQVGVGGDSPLHF. DNA for the CDR3: TGCGCCAGCAGCCAAGTTGGGGTGGGGGGCGATTCACCCCTCCACTTT.

V is TRBV5-6 and J is TRBJ2-7; TRBD1 matches at 9 bases. The CDR3 loop spans 14 amino acids. Trimming at V came to 4 bases and at J to 5 bases, leaving 7 bases not matched to a gene. The V gene's germline CDR1 is SGHDT and CDR2 YYEEEE. For the CDR3, the DNA is TGTGCCAGCAGCCTCAAGGACAGGGGTAACGAGCAGTACTTC. It is translated as CASSLKDRGNEQYF.

This clone was observed once. The rearrangement links TRBV27 to TRBJ2-5; D call uncertain. Germline V gives CDR1 MNHEY, CDR2 SMNVEV (reference sequence). The CDR3 loop spans 14 amino acids. Trimming pared 2 bases from V and 2 bases from J, leaving 9 bases between. CDR3 residues: CASSLTPLQETQYF. The CDR3 coding sequence is TGTGCCAGCAGTTTAACCCCATTGCAAGAGACCCAGTACTTC.

This chain connects TRBV6-5 to TRBJ2-5, with D uncertain. CDR1 is MNHEY, CDR2 SVGAGI, per germline. Trimming cost V 5 bases and J 2 bases, with 3 bases left between them. The CDR3 runs to 11 residues. Written as DNA, the CDR3 is TGTGCCAGCAGTCGACAAGAGACCCAGTACTTC. Residues: CASSRQETQYF.

This chain links TRBV7-2 with TRBJ1-5; 7 bases line up with TRBD1. The J segment lost 0 bases and the V segment lost 0 bases, leaving 2 bases of the junction unmatched. The germline V gene has CDR1 SGHTA and CDR2 FQGNSA. This CDR3 comprises 16 residues. CDR3 DNA: TGTGCCAGCAGCTTAGCGGGGACAGATAGCAATCAGCCCCAGCATTTT. It encodes CASSLAGTDSNQPQHF.

V is TRBV27 and J is TRBJ2-7, with D possibly being TRBD2 (6 bases). Germline-derived CDR1 and CDR2 are MNHEY and SMNVEV (reference sequence). This CDR3 comprises 11 residues. V lost 6 bases and J 6 bases, leaving 9 bases between the germline ends. CDR3 sequence (DNA): TGTGCCAGCAGAGGGAGGAGCGAGCAGTACTTC. This gives the protein CASRGRSEQYF.